The 9 T cell receptor beta chains listed next were all sequenced from one sample in a study of T cell responses to AZD1222 COVID-19 vaccine. Using immunoSEQ multiplex PCR, the repertoire was profiled, and TCRdb retains in-frame clones only, with some absent. The data show some 130,000 clones, 93% seen once. The sample was peripheral blood, taken on day 0 of AZD1222 vaccination. The source is an adult in good health.

This clone appeared once. The chain carries TRBV27 and TRBJ1-5; 8 bases line up with TRBD1. The CDR3 runs 14 residues. Germline V gene lookup returns CDR1 MNHEY and CDR2 SMNVEV (reference sequence). With 3 bases clipped from V and 5 bases from J, the junction kept 3 bases outside the gene matches. CDR3 DNA: TGTGCCAGCAGTTTCGGACAGGGTCATCAGCCCCAGCATTTT. It translates to CASSFGQGHQPQHF.

This rearrangement joins TRBV14 to TRBJ2-7; D is uncertain. Germline V lookup: CDR1 SGHDN, CDR2 FVKESK. V lost 1 base to trimming and J lost 3 bases, with 7 bases between them. CDR3 length equals 13 residues. Here the CDR3 DNA reads TGTGCCAGCAGCCAAGGGGCTAGCTACGAGCAGTACTTC. It is translated as CASSQGASYEQYF.

A note on this clone: An end of the junction differs from the germline gene, which may be a read error. V and J are TRBV7-9 and TRBJ1-4; a possible D gene is TRBD1 (6 bases). The germline gives CDR1 SEHNR, CDR2 FQNEAQ (reference sequence). This CDR3 region has 15 residues. CDR3 nucleotide sequence: TGTGCCAGCAGCGTAGCGGTGGCAGGGGATGAAAAACTGTTTTTT. Translating gives CASSVAVAGDEKLFF.

Here the CDR3 reads CASSKYPKLRTNEKLFF. The CDR3 DNA is TGTGCCAGCAGCAAATACCCGAAGCTCAGGACTAATGAAAAACTGTTTTTT. The J gene is TRBJ1-4, the V gene TRBV21-1; TRBD1 is the table's D call, not checked against the DNA. TRBV21-1 is shown as a pseudogene. This CDR3 contains 17 residues.

This rearrangement joins TRBV5-4 to TRBJ2-3, with TRBD1 as a possible D gene (6 bases). V was cut by 4 bases and J by 0 bases, with 15 bases left in between. The CDR3 covers 16 residues. The germline V gene has CDR1 SGHNT and CDR2 YYREEE (reference sequence). The CDR3 coding sequence is TGTGCCAGCAGCCGGGGACAACTCCGTAGCACAGATACGCAGTATTTT. Protein sequence: CASSRGQLRSTDTQYF.

The chain is built from TRBV29-1 and TRBJ1-1; D not certain. Trimming stripped 6 bases from V and 0 bases from J, with 14 bases between. Germline V gene data show CDR1 as SQVTM and CDR2 as ANQGSEA. The CDR3 consists of 14 residues. The chain's CDR3 is CSVTGRLMNTEAFF. Here the CDR3 DNA reads TGCAGCGTCACGGGAAGGTTAATGAACACTGAAGCTTTCTTT.

V and J are TRBV6-6 and TRBJ2-1; 9 positions agree with TRBD1. Germline V lookup: CDR1 MNHNY, CDR2 SVGAGI (reference sequence). V dropped 3 bases and J dropped 5; count of bases not matched to a gene: 5. CDR3 length: 15 amino acids. CDR3 sequence: CASSYRGQGNNEQFF. CDR3 sequence (DNA): TGTGCCAGCAGTTATCGGGGACAGGGCAACAATGAGCAGTTCTTC.

V is TRBV19 and J is TRBJ2-1; no firm D call. The V gene lost 3 bases and the J gene lost 1 base, with 10 bases spanning the gap. From germline, CDR1 is LNHDA and CDR2 SQIVND (reference sequence). The CDR3 has 15 amino acids. The CDR3 DNA is TGTGCCAGTAGTATTTTCAGCCCTTCCTACAATGAGCAGTTCTTC. It specifies CASSIFSPSYNEQFF.

This chain uses TRBV6-1 with TRBJ2-1; 12 positions agree with TRBD2. This CDR3 region has 19 residues. CDR1 and CDR2 from the germline V gene are MNHNS and SASEGT. Unmatched junction bases numbered 10, after V lost 4 bases and J lost 0 bases. CDR3 sequence: CASSVLLAGGSSSYNEQFF. DNA of the CDR3: TGTGCCAGCAGTGTCCTACTAGCGGGGGGCTCTAGCTCCTACAATGAGCAGTTCTTC.